The T cell receptor beta chain under discussion was sequenced for a study of CD8 T cells in ankylosing spondylitis. TCRdb itself ran the 5' RACE reads through MiXCR, one entry per CDR3 protein. The sample lists about 450,000 distinct CDR3 sequences, roughly a quarter seen once, with 0.75% to 0.9% in the top ten. This CDR3 contains 14 residues. The germline V gene encodes CDR1 LNHDA and CDR2 SQIVND (reference sequence). V shed 8 bases and J 4 bases; nucleotides not matched to a gene: 5. Findings and limits, study-wide: Ankylosing spondylitis blood appeared to be characterized by a TCR beta motif of under 10 highly homologous variants. It was reported that disease-linked clones were significantly enriched in matched ankylosing spondylitis synovial fluid.

This clonotype has just a few counts. Its antigen remains unknown. The sample was blood, either unsorted or a sorted T cell fraction (not recorded which). The source of this sequence is a male donor with ankylosing spondylitis. The V and J genes are TRBV19 and TRBJ2-2, with TRBD1 matching 9 bases. The CDR3 here is CASGDRDVTGELFF. The CDR3 region has the DNA TGTGCCAGTGGGGACAGGGATGTCACCGGGGAGCTGTTTTTT. Complete variable domain (other parts from reference TRBV19 and TRBJ2-2): DGGITQSPKYLFRKEGQNVTLSCEQNLNHDAMYWYRQDPGQGLRLIYYSQIVNDFQKGDIAEGYSVSREKKESFPLTVTSAQKNPTAFYLCASGDRDVTGELFFGEGSRLTVL.